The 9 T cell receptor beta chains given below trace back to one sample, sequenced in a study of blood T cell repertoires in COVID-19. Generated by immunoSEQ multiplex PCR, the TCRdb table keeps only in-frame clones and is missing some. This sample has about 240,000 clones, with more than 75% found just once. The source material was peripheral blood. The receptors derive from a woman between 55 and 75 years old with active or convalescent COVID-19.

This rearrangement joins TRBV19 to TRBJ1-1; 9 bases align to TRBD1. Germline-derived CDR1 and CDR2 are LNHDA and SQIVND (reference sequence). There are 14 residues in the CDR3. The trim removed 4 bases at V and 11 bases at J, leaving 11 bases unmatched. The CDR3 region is CASSTRTGDLRAFF. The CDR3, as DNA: TGTGCCAGTAGTACGCGGACAGGGGATCTGCGGGCTTTCTTT.

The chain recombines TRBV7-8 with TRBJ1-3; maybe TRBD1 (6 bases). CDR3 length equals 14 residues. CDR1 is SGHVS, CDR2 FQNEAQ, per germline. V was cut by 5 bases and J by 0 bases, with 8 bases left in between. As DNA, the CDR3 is TGTGCCAGCAGCAACAGGGTCTCTGGAAACACCATATATTTT. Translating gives CASSNRVSGNTIYF. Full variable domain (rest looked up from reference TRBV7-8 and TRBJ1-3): GAGVSQSPRYKVAKRGQDVALRCDPISGHVSLFWYQQALGQGPEFLTYFQNEAQLDKSGLPSDRFFAERPEGSVSTLKIQRTQQEDSAVYLCASSNRVSGNTIYFGEGSWLTVV.

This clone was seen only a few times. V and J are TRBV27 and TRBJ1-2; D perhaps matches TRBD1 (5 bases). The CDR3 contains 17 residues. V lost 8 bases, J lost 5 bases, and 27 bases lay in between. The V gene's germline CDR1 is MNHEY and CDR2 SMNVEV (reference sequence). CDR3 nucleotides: TGTGCCAGCTCTCAATGGGGGGGAAAGATACCTAGTTATGGCTACACCTTC. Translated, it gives CASSQWGGKIPSYGYTF.

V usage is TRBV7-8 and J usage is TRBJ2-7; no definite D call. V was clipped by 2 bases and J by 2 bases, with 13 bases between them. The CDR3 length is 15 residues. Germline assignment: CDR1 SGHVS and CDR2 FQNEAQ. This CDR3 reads CASSLLRAKTYEQYF. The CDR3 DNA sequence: TGTGCCAGCAGCTTATTGCGAGCTAAAACCTACGAGCAGTACTTC. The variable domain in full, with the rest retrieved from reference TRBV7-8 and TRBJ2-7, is GAGVSQSPRYKVAKRGQDVALRCDPISGHVSLFWYQQALGQGPEFLTYFQNEAQLDKSGLPSDRFFAERPEGSVSTLKIQRTQQEDSAVYLCASSLLRAKTYEQYFGPGTRLTVT.

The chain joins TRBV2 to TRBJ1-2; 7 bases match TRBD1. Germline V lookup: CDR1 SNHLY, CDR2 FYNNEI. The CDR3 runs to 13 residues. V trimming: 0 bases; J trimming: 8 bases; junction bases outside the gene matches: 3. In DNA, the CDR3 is TGTGCCAGCAGTGAAGCAGGGGGCGGGGGCTACACCTTC. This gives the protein CASSEAGGGGYTF. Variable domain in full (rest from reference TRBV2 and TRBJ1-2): EPEVTQTPSHQVTQMGQEVILRCVPISNHLYFYWYRQILGQKVEFLVSFYNNEISEKSEIFDDQFSVERPDGSNFTLKIRSTKLEDSAMYFCASSEAGGGGYTFGSGTRLTVV.

CDR3 in DNA: TGCGCCAGCAGCCCGGGTGCCTCCTACGAGCAGTACTTC. It translates to CASSPGASYEQYF. J is TRBJ2-7 and V is TRBV5-1, with D unclear. Trimming shortened V by 4 bases and J by 0 bases, and 8 bases separated the two germline ends. Germline V gene lookup returns CDR1 SGHRS and CDR2 YFSETQ. The CDR3 covers 13 residues. Supplemented by reference TRBV5-1 and TRBJ2-7, the full variable domain reads KAGVTQTPRYLIKTRGQQVTLSCSPISGHRSVSWYQQTPGQGLQFLFEYFSETQRNKGNFPGRFSGRQFSNSRSEMNVSTLELGDSALYLCASSPGASYEQYFGPGTRLTVT.

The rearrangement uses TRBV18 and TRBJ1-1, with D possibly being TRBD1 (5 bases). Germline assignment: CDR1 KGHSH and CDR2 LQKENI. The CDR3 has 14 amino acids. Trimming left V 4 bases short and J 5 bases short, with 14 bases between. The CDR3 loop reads CASSRAGMVTEAFF. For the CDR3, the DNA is TGTGCCAGCTCACGGGCAGGGATGGTGACTGAAGCTTTCTTT.

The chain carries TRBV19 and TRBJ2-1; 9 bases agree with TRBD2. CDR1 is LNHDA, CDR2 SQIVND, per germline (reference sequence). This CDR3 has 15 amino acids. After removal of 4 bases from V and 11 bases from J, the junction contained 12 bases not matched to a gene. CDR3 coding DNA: TGTGCCAGTAGTAGCGGGGGGGCCCGGGTCGTTCAGCAGTTCTTC. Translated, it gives CASSSGGARVVQQFF. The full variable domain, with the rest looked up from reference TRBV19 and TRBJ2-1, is DGGITQSPKYLFRKEGQNVTLSCEQNLNHDAMYWYRQDPGQGLRLIYYSQIVNDFQKGDIAEGYSVSREKKESFPLTVTSAQKNPTAFYLCASSSGGARVVQQFFGPGTRLTVL.

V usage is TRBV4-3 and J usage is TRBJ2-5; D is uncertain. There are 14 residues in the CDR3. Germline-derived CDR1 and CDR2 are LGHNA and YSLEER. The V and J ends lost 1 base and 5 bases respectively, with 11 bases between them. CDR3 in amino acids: CASSQGATPETQYF. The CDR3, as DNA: TGCGCCAGCAGCCAAGGAGCTACCCCGGAGACCCAGTACTTC.